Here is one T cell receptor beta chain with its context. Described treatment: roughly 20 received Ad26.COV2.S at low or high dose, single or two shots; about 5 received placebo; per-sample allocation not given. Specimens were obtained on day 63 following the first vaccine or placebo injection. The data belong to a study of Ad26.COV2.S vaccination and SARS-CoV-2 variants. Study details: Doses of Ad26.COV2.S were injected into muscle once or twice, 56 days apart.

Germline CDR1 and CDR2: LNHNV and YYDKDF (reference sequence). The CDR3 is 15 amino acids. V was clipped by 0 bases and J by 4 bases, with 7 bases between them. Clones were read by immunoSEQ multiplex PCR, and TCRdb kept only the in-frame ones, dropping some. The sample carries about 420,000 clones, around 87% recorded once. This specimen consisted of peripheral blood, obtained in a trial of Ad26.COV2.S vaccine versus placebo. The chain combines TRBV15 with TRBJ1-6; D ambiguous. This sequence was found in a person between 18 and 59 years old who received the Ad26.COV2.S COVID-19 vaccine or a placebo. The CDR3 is CATSRDYGYNSPLHF. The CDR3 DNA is TGTGCCACCAGCAGAGATTACGGGTATAATTCACCCCTCCACTTT.